These T cell receptor beta chains were read from a single sample in a study of blood T cell repertoires in COVID-19. Repertoires were generated with immunoSEQ multiplex PCR, while TCRdb's copy carries only in-frame clones and drops some. The sample yields some 250,000 clones, about 86% seen once. The sequenced material came from peripheral blood. The origin of the receptors is a man older than 75 with acute or convalescent COVID-19. Each CDR3 is given with its conserved first and last residue. The order of the fields is V gene, CDR3 protein.

TRBV18 CASSSTKDRQNTEAFF
TRBV29-1 CSARHGTSGGTNEQFF
TRBV19 CASSLAPTYEQYF
TRBV5-1 CASSRDRTTGELFF
TRBV27 CASRAGGRQETQYF
TRBV5-8 CASSWTGLGEQYF
TRBV4-1 CASSQDGQVNSPLHF
TRBV19 CASSIRFGDSRGQFF
TRBV5-1 CASSRDTSYEQYF
TRBV18 CASSVFGQGTTGELFF
TRBV5-1 CASSLYRTYEQYF
TRBV30 CAWSSKGQSTYEQYF
TRBV5-4 CASSIGQGSSYEQYF
TRBV18 CASSPLRGQGVGREQFF